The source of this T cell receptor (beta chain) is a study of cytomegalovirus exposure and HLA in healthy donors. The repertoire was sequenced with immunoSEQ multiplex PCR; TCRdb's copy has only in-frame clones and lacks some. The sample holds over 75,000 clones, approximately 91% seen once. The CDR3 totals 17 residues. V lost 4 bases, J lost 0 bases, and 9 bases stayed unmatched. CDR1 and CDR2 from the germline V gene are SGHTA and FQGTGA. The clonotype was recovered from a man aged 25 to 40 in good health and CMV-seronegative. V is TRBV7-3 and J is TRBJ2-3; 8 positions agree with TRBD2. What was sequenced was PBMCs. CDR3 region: CASSSFRPSGSTDTQYF. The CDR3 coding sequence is TGTGCCAGCAGCTCCTTCCGTCCTAGCGGGAGCACAGATACGCAGTATTTT.